This TCR beta chain is drawn from a study of CD8 T cells in Susac syndrome. Points from the study as a whole: There were some 16 Susac-specific public clones in total CD8+ repertoires and a few in CD8+ TEMRA repertoires. Among people with Susac, CD8+ clonal expansion was greatest in TEMRA cells and active patients.

The CDR3 is made up of 18 amino acids. Germline assignment: CDR1 SGHTA and CDR2 FQGTGA. V gave up 5 bases and J gave up 4 bases; unmatched junction bases: 12. Random hexamers primed reverse transcription of about 0.45 to 1 ug RNA. TCRdb called the immunoSEQ multiplex PCR reads again in MiXCR, with one record for every CDR3 protein. The sample holds about 75,000 distinct CDR3 sequences; roughly 94% are singletons and the top ten take about 0.47%. By proportion, this clonotype is medium-sized. What it binds is not known. This TCR was recovered from a human donor with Susac syndrome. Sequenced input: CD8+ T cells from PBMCs. The chain employs TRBV7-3 and TRBJ2-1, with TRBD2 matching 12 bases. The CDR3 DNA is TGTGCCAGCAGCATCGATGCTAGCGGGGGGGCCGCATACAATGAGCAGTTCTTC. It translates to CASSIDASGGAAYNEQFF.